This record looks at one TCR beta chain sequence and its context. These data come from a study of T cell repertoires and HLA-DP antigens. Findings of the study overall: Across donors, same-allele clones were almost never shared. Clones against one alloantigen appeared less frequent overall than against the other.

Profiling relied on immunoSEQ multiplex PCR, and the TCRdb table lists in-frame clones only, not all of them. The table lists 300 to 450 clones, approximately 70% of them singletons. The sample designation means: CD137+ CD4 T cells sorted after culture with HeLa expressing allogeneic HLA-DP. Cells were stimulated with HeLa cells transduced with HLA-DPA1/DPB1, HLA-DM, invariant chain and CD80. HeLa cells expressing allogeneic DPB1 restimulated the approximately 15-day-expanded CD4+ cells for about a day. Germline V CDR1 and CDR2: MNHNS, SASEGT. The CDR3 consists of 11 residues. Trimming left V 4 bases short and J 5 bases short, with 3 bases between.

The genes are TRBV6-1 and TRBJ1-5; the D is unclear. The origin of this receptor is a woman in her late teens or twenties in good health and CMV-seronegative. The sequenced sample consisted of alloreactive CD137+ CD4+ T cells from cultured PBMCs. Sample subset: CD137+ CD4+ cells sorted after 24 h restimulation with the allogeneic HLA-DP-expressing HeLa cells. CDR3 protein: CASSADQPQHF. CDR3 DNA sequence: TGTGCCAGCAGTGCCGATCAGCCCCAGCATTTT.